This TCR beta chain emerged from a study of T cells in Graves' hyperthyroidism and ophthalmopathy. TCR beta CDR3 regions were amplified from RNA. Carried out on the TCR CDR3, a first-round RT-PCR used the HTBI primer set. TCRdb re-called the multiplex PCR reads through MiXCR, storing one row per CDR3 protein. The sample holds 600,000 to 850,000 distinct CDR3 sequences, about 19% seen once. CDR1 and CDR2 (germline): SGHVS, FQNEAQ. V shed 0 bases and J shed 7 bases, with 7 bases lying between them. This CDR3 spans 13 amino acids. This clonotype was recorded many times. This TCR was recovered from a woman in her forties or fifties with Graves' hyperthyroidism that later progressed to Graves' ophthalmopathy. Material: blood. The V call is TRBV7-8, the J call TRBJ1-5; D might be TRBD1 (5 bases). The CDR3 loop reads CASSLARGQPQHF. In DNA form, the CDR3 reads TGTGCCAGCAGCTTAGCGAGGGGCCAGCCCCAGCATTTT.